These 6 T cell receptor beta chains were sequenced from one sample in a study of blood T cells in healthy people across ages. Primers used in a second PCR of about 7 to 11 cycles were a sample-barcoded 5' primer and a J-beta primer mix. One entry per CDR3 protein results from TCRdb running MiXCR on the 5' RACE reads. The table lists about 570,000 distinct CDR3 sequences, approximately 26% of them singletons. The sample also formed part of further work on T cells of mothers and their children.

The sequenced material came from blood. These receptors were obtained from a boy aged 2-15 years in good health.

This chain links TRBV5-1 with TRBJ2-7; no clear D. V shed 0 bases and J shed 2 bases, with 9 bases lying between them. This CDR3 has 14 amino acids. Germline V CDR1 and CDR2: SGHRS, YFSETQ. The CDR3 DNA is TGCGCCAGCAGCTTGGAGATGAGAGCCTACGAGCAGTACTTC. This gives the protein CASSLEMRAYEQYF. Filled out from reference TRBV5-1 and TRBJ2-7, the complete variable domain reads KAGVTQTPRYLIKTRGQQVTLSCSPISGHRSVSWYQQTPGQGLQFLFEYFSETQRNKGNFPGRFSGRQFSNSRSEMNVSTLELGDSALYLCASSLEMRAYEQYFGPGTRLTVT.

The chain carries TRBV7-8 and TRBJ2-2; 13 bases line up with TRBD2. Trimming took 6 bases from V and 3 from J; bases not matched to a gene: 1. The germline CDR1 and CDR2 sequences are SGHVS and FQNEAQ. This CDR3 has 15 amino acids. The CDR3 nucleotides read TGTGCCAGCAGACTAGCGGGGGGGTACACCGGGGAGCTGTTTTTT. Protein product: CASRLAGGYTGELFF.

V gene TRBV6-1 combines with J gene TRBJ1-1; TRBD1 aligns across 9 bases. With V trimmed by 8 bases and J by 1 base, 11 bases remained unmatched. Germline V lookup: CDR1 MNHNS, CDR2 SASEGT. The CDR3 covers 16 residues. DNA for the CDR3: TGTGCCAGCTCCCCCTGGACAGGGGAGACGAACACTGAAGCTTTCTTT. This sequence encodes CASSPWTGETNTEAFF.

This clonotype turned up a few times. The chain links TRBV7-2 to TRBJ1-1; no definite D call. Germline CDR1 is SGHTA and CDR2 is FQGNSA. The CDR3 totals 12 residues. Trimming shortened V by 4 bases and J by 10 bases, and 13 bases separated the two germline ends. The CDR3 reads CASSYDWDGAFF. The CDR3 DNA reads as TGTGCCAGCAGCTATGACTGGGATGGAGCTTTCTTT.

This clonotype was seen a handful of times. This chain connects TRBV24-1 to TRBJ2-5; 8 bases match TRBD1. V lost 2 bases and J lost 7; bases outside the gene matches: 2. The germline V gene encodes CDR1 KGHDR and CDR2 SFDVKD. This CDR3 spans 13 amino acids. CDR3 coding DNA: TGTGCCACCAGTGATTCCGGGACAGGGACCCAGTACTTC. This codes for CATSDSGTGTQYF.

This clonotype was seen once. V gene TRBV4-1 combines with J gene TRBJ2-1; 10 bases fit TRBD1. After removal of 1 base from V and 7 bases from J, the junction contained 10 bases not matched to a gene. The CDR3 extends over 17 amino acids. The germline V gene has CDR1 MGHRA and CDR2 YSYEKL. CDR3 sequence: CASSQGLGTGAKNEQFF. DNA of the CDR3: TGCGCCAGCAGCCAAGGCTTAGGGACAGGGGCTAAGAATGAGCAGTTCTTC.